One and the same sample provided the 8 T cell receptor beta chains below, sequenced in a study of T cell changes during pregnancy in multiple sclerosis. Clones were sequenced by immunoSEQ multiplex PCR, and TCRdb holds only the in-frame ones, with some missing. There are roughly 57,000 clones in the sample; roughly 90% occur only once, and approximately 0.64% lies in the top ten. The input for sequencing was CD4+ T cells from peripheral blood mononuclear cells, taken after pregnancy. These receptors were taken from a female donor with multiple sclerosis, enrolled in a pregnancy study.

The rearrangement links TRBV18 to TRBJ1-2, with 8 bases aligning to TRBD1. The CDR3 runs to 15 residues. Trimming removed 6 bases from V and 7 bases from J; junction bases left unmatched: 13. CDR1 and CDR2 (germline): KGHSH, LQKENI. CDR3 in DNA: TGTGCCAGCTCGCGACAGGGGACTTCGGGGTTTGGCTACACCTTC. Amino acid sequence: CASSRQGTSGFGYTF.

CDR3 protein: CASERRGQGNYGYTF. The CDR3 coding sequence is TGCGCCAGCGAACGACGAGGACAGGGGAACTATGGCTACACCTTC. This chain connects TRBV4-3 to TRBJ1-2; TRBD1 matches at 9 bases. The length of the CDR3 is 15 residues. In germline, CDR1 is LGHNA, CDR2 YSLEER. V was clipped by 8 bases and J by 2 bases; unmatched bases: 9.

The CDR3 spells CASSPFAGRGTDRHYEQYF. CDR3 nucleotide sequence: TGTGCCAGCTCACCCTTCGCAGGACGGGGGACGGATCGCCACTACGAGCAGTACTTC. The rearrangement links TRBV18 to TRBJ2-7; a possible D gene is TRBD2 (6 bases). Germline CDR1 KGHSH, CDR2 LQKENI. The V gene lost 3 bases and the J gene lost 3 bases, with 27 bases spanning the gap. The CDR3 length is 19 residues.

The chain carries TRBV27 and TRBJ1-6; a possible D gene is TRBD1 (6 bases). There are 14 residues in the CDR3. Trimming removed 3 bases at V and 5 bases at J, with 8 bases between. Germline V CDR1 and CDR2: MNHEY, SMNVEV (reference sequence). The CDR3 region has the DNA TGTGCCAGCAGTTTTGGGGGCAATAATTCACCCCTCCACTTT. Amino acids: CASSFGGNNSPLHF.

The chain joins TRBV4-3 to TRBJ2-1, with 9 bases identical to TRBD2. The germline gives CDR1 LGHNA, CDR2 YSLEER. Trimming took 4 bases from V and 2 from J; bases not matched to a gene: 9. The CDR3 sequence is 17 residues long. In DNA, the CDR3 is TGCGCCAGCAGCCCTGGCGGCGGGGGGGCGGCCTACAATGAGCAGTTCTTC. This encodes CASSPGGGGAAYNEQFF.

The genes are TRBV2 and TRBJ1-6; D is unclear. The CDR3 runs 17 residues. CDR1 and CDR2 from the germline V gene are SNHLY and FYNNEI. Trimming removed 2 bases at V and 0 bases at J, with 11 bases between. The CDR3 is CASSEIGVSSYNSPLHF. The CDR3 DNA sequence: TGTGCCAGCAGTGAAATCGGGGTGAGCTCCTATAATTCACCCCTCCACTTT.

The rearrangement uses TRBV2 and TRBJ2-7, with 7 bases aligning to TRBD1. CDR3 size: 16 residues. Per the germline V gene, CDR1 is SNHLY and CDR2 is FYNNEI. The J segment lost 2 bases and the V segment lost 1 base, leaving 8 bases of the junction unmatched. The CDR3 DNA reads TGTGCCAGCAGTGAAGTGATTAGGCAGGGGGCCTACGAGCAGTACTTC. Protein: CASSEVIRQGAYEQYF.

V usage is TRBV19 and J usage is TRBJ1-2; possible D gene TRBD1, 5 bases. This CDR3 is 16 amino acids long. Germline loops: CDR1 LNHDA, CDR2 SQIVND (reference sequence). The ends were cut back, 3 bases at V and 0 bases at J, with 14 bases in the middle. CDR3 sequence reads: CASSMSGGAANYGYTF. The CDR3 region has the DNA TGTGCCAGTAGTATGTCGGGCGGGGCCGCTAACTATGGCTACACCTTC.